This T cell receptor (beta chain) is drawn from a study of cytomegalovirus exposure and HLA in healthy donors. The study, taken as a whole, reports: TCR beta chains numbering more than 150 were designated cytomegalovirus-associated.

The CDR3 loop spans 15 amino acids. Germline CDR1 MDHEN, CDR2 SYDVKM. J was trimmed by 8 bases and V by 1 base; bases with no gene match: 4. Sequencing used immunoSEQ multiplex PCR; TCRdb keeps in-frame clones, though not all of them. The sample shows 100,000 to 150,000 clones, about 91% of them seen only once. The donors were members of the validation cohort, which comprised approximately 120 subjects and was separate from the first cohort of 666 subjects. About this clone itself: The antigen remains undetermined.

The material sequenced was PBMCs. This TCR derives from a woman aged 18-35 years in good health and CMV-seronegative. V and J are TRBV28 and TRBJ1-4, with TRBD1 matching 10 bases. The CDR3 DNA reads as TGTGCCAGCAGTTTATCCGACAGGGGGCGCGAAAAACTGTTTTTT. This translates into CASSLSDRGREKLFF.